The 16 T cell receptor beta chains given below trace back to one sample, sequenced in a study of shared clonotypes between healthy human individuals. Clones were read by immunoSEQ multiplex PCR, and TCRdb kept only the in-frame ones, dropping some. The sample holds around 500,000 clones, more than 75% seen once. Sample: PBMCs. The receptor set was obtained from a woman aged 40 to 50 in good health. Some clones in this sample may be carry-over from other donors' samples.

This clone appeared a few times. This chain connects TRBV7-3 to TRBJ2-6; TRBD1 matches 7 bases. This CDR3 has 17 amino acids. Germline CDR1 and CDR2: SGHTA and FQGTGA. The trim removed 4 bases at V and 2 bases at J, leaving 8 bases unmatched. The CDR3 DNA sequence: TGTGCCAGCAGCTCGCAACCTACAGGGGCTGGGGCCAACGTCCTGACTTTC. Its protein product is CASSSQPTGAGANVLTF.

The chain recombines TRBV13 with TRBJ2-7; D gene uncertain. Trimming left V 2 bases short and J 0 bases short, with 8 bases between. This CDR3 region has 14 residues. Germline V gene lookup returns CDR1 PRHDT and CDR2 FYEKMQ (reference sequence). As DNA, the CDR3 is TGTGCCAGCAGCTTACTCGGAAGCTCCTACGAGCAGTACTTC. Translation gives CASSLLGSSYEQYF.

The chain has TRBV30 and TRBJ2-2; 8 bases are shared with TRBD2. Looked up from germline, CDR1 is GTSNPN and CDR2 is SVGIG (reference sequence). This CDR3 comprises 12 residues. Germline trimming cut 3 bases from V and 9 bases from J; bases unmatched to any gene: 3. CDR3 in DNA: TGTGCCTGGAGGCGGGGGGTCCGGGAGCTGTTTTTT. Translated: CAWRRGVRELFF.

The V gene is TRBV4-2, the J gene TRBJ1-2; D might be TRBD1 (5 bases). V was cut by 4 bases and J by 2 bases, with 11 bases left in between. Looked up from germline, CDR1 is LGHNA and CDR2 is YNFKEQ. CDR3 size: 14 residues. The CDR3 region is CASSPRGGNYGYTF. For the CDR3, the DNA is TGTGCCAGCAGCCCAAGGGGCGGAAACTATGGCTACACCTTC.

V usage is TRBV7-2 and J usage is TRBJ1-2; D gene uncertain. Germline-derived CDR1 and CDR2 are SGHTA and FQGNSA. With 2 bases removed from V and 2 bases from J, the gap between germline ends came to 6 bases. The CDR3 is 13 residues long. The CDR3: CASSLSTNYGYTF. The CDR3 DNA sequence: TGTGCCAGCAGCTTAAGTACCAACTATGGCTACACCTTC.

The rearrangement links TRBV4-3 to TRBJ1-1; D gene ambiguous. Per the germline V gene, CDR1 is LGHNA and CDR2 is YSLEER. Trimming cost V 3 bases and J 5 bases, with 19 bases left between them. The CDR3 totals 16 residues. This CDR3 reads CASSHLPRVGVTEAFF. The CDR3 DNA sequence: TGCGCCAGCAGCCACCTGCCGAGGGTGGGAGTGACTGAAGCTTTCTTT.

This clone was picked up a small number of times. This rearrangement joins TRBV7-2 to TRBJ1-5; TRBD1 is a possible D gene (5 bases). CDR3 length: 16 amino acids. V lost 1 base, J lost 3 bases, and 13 bases lay in between. Germline CDR1 reads SGHTA; CDR2 reads FQGNSA. CDR3 amino acids: CASSLGGTEYNQPQHF. CDR3 sequence (DNA): TGTGCCAGCAGCTTAGGGGGGACGGAATACAATCAGCCCCAGCATTTT. Together with reference TRBV7-2 and TRBJ1-5, the CDR3 gives the full variable domain: GAGVSQSPSNKVTEKGKDVELRCDPISGHTALYWYRQSLGQGLEFLIYFQGNSAPDKSGLPSDRFSAERTGGSVSTLTIQRTQQEDSAVYLCASSLGGTEYNQPQHFGDGTRLSIL.

The J gene is TRBJ2-7, the V gene TRBV19, with unresolved D. The germline V and J ends were trimmed by 2 bases and 4 bases, with 12 bases remaining between them. The germline CDR1 and CDR2 sequences are LNHDA and SQIVND (reference sequence). The CDR3 is made up of 14 amino acids. For the CDR3, the DNA is TGTGCCAGTAGTATACGAGGTGTAGGGTACGAGCAGTACTTC. Its protein product is CASSIRGVGYEQYF.

The chain couples TRBV5-1 to TRBJ2-1, with TRBD2 matching over 7 bases. The V gene's germline CDR1 is SGHRS and CDR2 YFSETQ. With V trimmed by 4 bases and J by 6 bases, 13 bases remained unmatched. This CDR3 has 16 amino acids. CDR3 in amino acids: CASSPRPSAGVNEQFF. The CDR3 nucleotides read TGCGCCAGCAGCCCCCGACCCAGCGCGGGAGTCAATGAGCAGTTCTTC.

This clone showed up just a few times. This chain connects TRBV6-6 to TRBJ1-3; 7 nucleotides agree with TRBD1. Germline-derived CDR1 and CDR2 are MNHNY and SVGAGI (reference sequence). The V segment lost 7 bases and the J segment 0 bases; nucleotides outside the gene matches: 3. The length of the CDR3 is 14 residues. CDR3 nucleotide sequence: TGTGCCAGCACCGGGGACAGCTCTGGAAACACCATATATTTT. Translating gives CASTGDSSGNTIYF.

The J gene is TRBJ2-5, the V gene TRBV28; a possible D gene is TRBD2 (5 bases). V was shortened by 9 bases and J by 1 base, with 12 bases between the two germline ends. There are 13 residues in the CDR3. CDR1 MDHEN and CDR2 SYDVKM come from the germline V gene. CDR3 sequence (DNA): TGTGCCAGTTCGAGCGGAGCCCAAGAGACCCAGTACTTC. Its protein is CASSSGAQETQYF.

CDR3 protein: CASSARDTLKQYF. Here the CDR3 DNA reads TGTGCCAGCAGCGCCCGGGACACCCTCAAGCAGTACTTC. The chain carries TRBV7-2 and TRBJ2-7, with D perhaps TRBD1 (6 bases). V was cut by 5 bases and J by 8 bases, with 16 bases left in between. Germline V gene sequence: CDR1 SGHTA, CDR2 FQGNSA. The CDR3 is made up of 13 amino acids.

The chain has TRBV9 and TRBJ2-1, with 8 bases that match TRBD2. This CDR3 contains 16 residues. J gave up 0 bases and V 0 bases, and 2 bases lay outside the gene matches. Per the germline V gene, CDR1 is SGDLS and CDR2 is YYNGEE. The CDR3 region has the DNA TGTGCCAGCAGCGTAGGTAGCGGGAACTCCTACAATGAGCAGTTCTTC. This gives the protein CASSVGSGNSYNEQFF.

J is TRBJ2-1 and V is TRBV29-1; unclear D gene. Trimming pared 6 bases from V and 9 bases from J, leaving 18 bases between. Per the germline V gene, CDR1 is SQVTM and CDR2 is ANQGSEA. The CDR3 runs to 13 residues. The CDR3 sequence: CSVASSSRIEQFF. The CDR3 bases are TGCAGCGTCGCATCTTCATCTAGGATTGAGCAGTTCTTC.

The rearrangement joins TRBV11-2 to TRBJ1-4; D is undetermined. Germline V gene lookup returns CDR1 SGHAT and CDR2 FQNNGV. CDR3 length: 13 residues. V dropped 0 bases and J dropped 8 bases, with 7 bases sitting between them. CDR3 amino acids: CASSLEGVEKLFF. The CDR3 coding sequence is TGTGCCAGCAGCTTAGAGGGCGTGGAAAAACTGTTTTTT.

The chain uses TRBV7-9 and TRBJ2-7, with 15 bases fitting TRBD2. Trimming at V came to 3 bases and at J to 6 bases, leaving 0 bases not matched to a gene. Germline V lookup: CDR1 SEHNR, CDR2 FQNEAQ (reference sequence). The CDR3 runs to 14 residues. Here the CDR3 DNA reads TGTGCCAGCAGCTTGGGACTAGCGGGAGGCGAGCAGTACTTC. Translation gives CASSLGLAGGEQYF.